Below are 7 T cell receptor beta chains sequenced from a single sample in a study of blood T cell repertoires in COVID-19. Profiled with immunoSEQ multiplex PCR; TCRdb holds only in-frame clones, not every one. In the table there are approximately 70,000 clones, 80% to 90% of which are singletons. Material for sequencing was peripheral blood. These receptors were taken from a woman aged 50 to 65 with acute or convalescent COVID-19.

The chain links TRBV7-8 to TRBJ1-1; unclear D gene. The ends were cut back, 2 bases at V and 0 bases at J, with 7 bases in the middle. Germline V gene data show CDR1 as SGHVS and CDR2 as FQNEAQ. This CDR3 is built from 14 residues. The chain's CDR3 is CASSLQIMNTEAFF. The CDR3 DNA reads TGTGCCAGCAGCTTACAGATCATGAACACTGAAGCTTTCTTT.

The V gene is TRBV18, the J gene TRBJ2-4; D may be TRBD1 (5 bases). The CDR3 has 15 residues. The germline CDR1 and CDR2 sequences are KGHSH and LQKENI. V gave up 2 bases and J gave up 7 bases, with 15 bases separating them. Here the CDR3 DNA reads TGTGCCAGCTCACCAGGCCAACAGGTCGGGAACATTCAGTACTTC. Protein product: CASSPGQQVGNIQYF.

The CDR3 coding sequence is TGTGCCGCGGGGCAGCTATATAGCAATCAGCCCCAGCATTTT. Residues: CAAGQLYSNQPQHF. The chain uses TRBV10-3 and TRBJ1-5; D is possibly TRBD1 (5 bases). V lost 11 bases and J 0 bases, leaving 14 bases between the germline ends. Per the germline V gene, CDR1 is ENHRY and CDR2 is SYGVKD. The CDR3 runs to 14 residues.

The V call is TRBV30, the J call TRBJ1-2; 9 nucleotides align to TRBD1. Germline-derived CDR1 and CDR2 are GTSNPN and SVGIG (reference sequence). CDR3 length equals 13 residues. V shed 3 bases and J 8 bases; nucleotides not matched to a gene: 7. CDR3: CAWSLNRGRGYTF. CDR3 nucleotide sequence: TGTGCCTGGAGCCTAAACAGGGGGCGGGGCTACACCTTC. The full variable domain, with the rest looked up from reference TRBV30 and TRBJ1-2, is SQTIHQWPATLVQPVGSPLSLECTVEGTSNPNLYWYRQAAGRGLQLLFYSVGIGQISSEVPQNLSASRPQDRQFILSSKKLLLSDSGFYLCAWSLNRGRGYTFGSGTRLTVV.

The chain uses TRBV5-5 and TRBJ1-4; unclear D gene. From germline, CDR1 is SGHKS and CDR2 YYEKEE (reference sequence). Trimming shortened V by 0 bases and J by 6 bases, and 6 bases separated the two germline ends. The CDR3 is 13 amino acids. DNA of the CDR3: TGTGCCAGCAGCTTGGACCGCGATGAAAAACTGTTTTTT. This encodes CASSLDRDEKLFF.

The CDR3 DNA sequence: TGTGCCAGCAGCTTAGTGGGGACTCAGGACTACGGGGACGTTGGTGGCTACACCTTC. Translation: CASSLVGTQDYGDVGGYTF. The V gene is TRBV13, the J gene TRBJ1-2; D is possibly TRBD1 (5 bases). The V end lost 1 base, the J end lost 7 bases, and 28 bases lay between the germline ends. The germline V gene has CDR1 PRHDT and CDR2 FYEKMQ (reference sequence). This CDR3 comprises 19 residues.

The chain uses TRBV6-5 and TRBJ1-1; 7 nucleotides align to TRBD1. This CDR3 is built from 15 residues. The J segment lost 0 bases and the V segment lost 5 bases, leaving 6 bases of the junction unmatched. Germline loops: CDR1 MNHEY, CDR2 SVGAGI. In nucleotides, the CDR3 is TGTGCCAGCAGTCGGGACAGCATGATGAACACTGAAGCTTTCTTT. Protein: CASSRDSMMNTEAFF.